The following is a TCR beta chain sequence with its context. Distinct nucleotide sequences in the sample also encode this CDR3. Produced via immunoSEQ multiplex PCR; TCRdb's table is partial and in-frame only. This table holds approximately 140,000 clones, roughly nine tenths found once. The entry originates in a study of T cell responses to AZD1222 COVID-19 vaccine. The sequencing here drew on peripheral blood, taken 28 days after the second AZD1222 dose. The origin of this receptor is an adult who received the AZD1222 COVID-19 vaccine.

Here the CDR3 DNA reads TGTGCCAGCAGCCTGGATGGCCGGGGAAGAACTGAAGCTTTCTTT. Its translation is CASSLDGRGRTEAFF. The gene calls are TRBV11-3 and TRBJ1-1; D unclear. This CDR3 has 15 amino acids. Germline V lookup: CDR1 SGHNT, CDR2 YENEEA. V lost 5 bases, J lost 5 bases, and 18 bases lay in between.